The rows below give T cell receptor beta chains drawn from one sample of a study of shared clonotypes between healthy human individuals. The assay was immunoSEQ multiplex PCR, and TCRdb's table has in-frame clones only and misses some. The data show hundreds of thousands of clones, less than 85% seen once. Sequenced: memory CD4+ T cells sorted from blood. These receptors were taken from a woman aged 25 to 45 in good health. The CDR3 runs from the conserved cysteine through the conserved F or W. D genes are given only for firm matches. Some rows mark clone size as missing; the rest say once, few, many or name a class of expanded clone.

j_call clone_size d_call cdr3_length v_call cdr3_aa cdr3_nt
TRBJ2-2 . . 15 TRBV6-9 CATKSGTANTGELFF TGTGCTACGAAGTCGGGCACGGCGAACACCGGGGAGCTGTTTTTT
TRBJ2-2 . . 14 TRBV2 CASIDKTNTGELFF TGTGCCAGCATCGACAAAACGAACACCGGGGAGCTGTTTTTT
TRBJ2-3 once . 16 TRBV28 CASSSNQGSGTDTQYF TGTGCCAGCAGTTCTAACCAGGGGAGTGGCACAGATACGCAGTATTTT
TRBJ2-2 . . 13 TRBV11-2 CASSRRDAGELFF TGTGCCAGCAGCAGACGGGACGCCGGGGAGCTGTTTTTT
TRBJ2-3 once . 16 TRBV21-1 CASSKPGQEGLHTQYF TGTGCCAGCAGCAAACCCGGACAGGAGGGCCTACATACGCAGTATTTT
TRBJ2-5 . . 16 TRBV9 CASSVGVGGRQETQYF TGTGCCAGCAGCGTAGGCGTGGGCGGTCGTCAAGAGACCCAGTACTTC
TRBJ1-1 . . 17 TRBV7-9 CASSLLRSRAMNTEAFF TGTGCCAGCAGCTTACTTAGGAGTAGGGCTATGAACACTGAAGCTTTCTTT
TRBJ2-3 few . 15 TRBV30 CAWSSLQGVRDTQYF TGTGCCTGGAGTTCCCTACAGGGTGTGCGAGATACGCAGTATTTT
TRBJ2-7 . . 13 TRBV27 CASRSGGSYEQYF TGTGCCAGCAGGAGTGGGGGCTCCTACGAGCAGTACTTC
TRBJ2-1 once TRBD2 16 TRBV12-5 CASGITGLAGLVEQFF TGTGCTAGTGGTATTACGGGACTAGCGGGACTGGTTGAGCAGTTCTTC
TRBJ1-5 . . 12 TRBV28 CASSSPASAQHF TGTGCCAGCAGTTCCCCCGCCTCGGCCCAGCATTTT
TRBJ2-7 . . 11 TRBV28 CASREAYEQYF TGTGCCAGCAGGGAAGCCTACGAGCAGTACTTC
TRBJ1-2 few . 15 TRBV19 CASSIEEGQDYGYTF TGTGCCAGTAGTATAGAGGAGGGGCAGGACTATGGCTACACCTTC
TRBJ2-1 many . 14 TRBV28 CAISSGWDYNEQFF TGTGCCATCTCGAGCGGGTGGGACTACAATGAGCAGTTCTTC
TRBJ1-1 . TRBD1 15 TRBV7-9 CASSPDRGLDTEAFF TGTGCCAGCAGCCCGGACAGGGGGCTGGACACTGAAGCTTTCTTT
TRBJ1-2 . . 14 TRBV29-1 CSVEVLNRAYGYTF TGCAGCGTTGAAGTCCTCAACAGGGCTTATGGCTACACCTTC
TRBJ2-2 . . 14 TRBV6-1 CASSPQDGFGELFF TGTGCCAGCAGTCCCCAAGACGGCTTCGGGGAGCTGTTTTTT
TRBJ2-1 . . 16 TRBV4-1 CASSSPGLVTYNEQFF TGCGCCAGCAGCTCCCCAGGGTTAGTGACCTACAATGAGCAGTTCTTC
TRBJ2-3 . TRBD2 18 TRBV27 CASSLEGGRTGGTDTQYF TGTGCCAGCAGTTTAGAGGGCGGGAGGACTGGGGGCACAGATACGCAGTATTTT
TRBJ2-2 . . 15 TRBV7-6 CASSLWLGGTGELFF TGTGCCAGCAGCCTTTGGCTAGGTGGGACCGGGGAGCTGTTTTTT
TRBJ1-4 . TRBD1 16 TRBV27 CASSLIGQVANEKLFF TGTGCCAGCAGTCTAATCGGACAGGTCGCCAATGAAAAACTGTTTTTT
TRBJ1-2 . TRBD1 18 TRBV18 CASSPRSAGTGVNYGYTF TGTGCCAGCTCACCAAGATCGGCCGGGACAGGGGTTAACTATGGCTACACCTTC
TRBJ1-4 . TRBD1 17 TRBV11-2 CASSLNGQGAPNEKLFF TGTGCCAGCAGCTTAAATGGACAGGGGGCGCCTAATGAAAAACTGTTTTTT
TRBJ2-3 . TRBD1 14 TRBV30 CAWSAGQRFGTQYF TGTGCCTGGAGTGCGGGACAGCGATTTGGTACGCAGTATTTT
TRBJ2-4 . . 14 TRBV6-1 CASRVRRRRDIQYF TGTGCCAGCAGAGTACGGAGGCGAAGGGACATTCAGTACTTC
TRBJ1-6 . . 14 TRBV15 CATSRGGDGSPLHF TGTGCCACCAGCAGAGGTGGGGATGGTTCACCCCTCCACTTT
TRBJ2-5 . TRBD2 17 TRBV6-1 CASSVLQPGLEKETQYF TGTGCCAGCAGTGTTCTCCAACCGGGACTAGAGAAAGAGACCCAGTACTTC
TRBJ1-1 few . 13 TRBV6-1 CASGPNMNTEAFF TGTGCCAGCGGGCCGAACATGAACACTGAAGCTTTCTTT
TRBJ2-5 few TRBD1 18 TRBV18 CASSLTTSGQPLGETQYF TGTGCCAGCTCGCTTACAACATCGGGACAGCCGTTGGGAGAGACCCAGTACTTC
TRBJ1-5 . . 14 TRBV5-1 CASSLGGGNQPQHF TGCGCCAGCAGCTTGGGTGGGGGAAATCAGCCCCAGCATTTT
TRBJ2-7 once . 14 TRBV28 CASRSPTVTYEQYF TGTGCCAGCAGGTCACCGACGGTTACCTACGAGCAGTACTTC
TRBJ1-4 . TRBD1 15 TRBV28 CASSPGQAINEKLFF TGTGCCAGCAGTCCGGGACAGGCGATAAATGAAAAACTGTTTTTT
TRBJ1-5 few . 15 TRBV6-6 CASSHLWGGKQPQHF TGTGCCAGCAGCCACCTTTGGGGAGGGAAACAGCCCCAGCATTTT
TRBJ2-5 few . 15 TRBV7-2 CASSLRGASGETQYF TGTGCCAGCAGCCTTCGAGGGGCGTCAGGCGAGACCCAGTACTTC
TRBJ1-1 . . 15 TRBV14 CASSQAPPDTDWAFF TGTGCCAGCAGCCAAGCTCCACCGGACACCGACTGGGCTTTCTTT
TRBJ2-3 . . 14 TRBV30 CAWSRSKVTDTQYF TGTGCCTGGAGCCGGAGCAAGGTCACAGATACGCAGTATTTT
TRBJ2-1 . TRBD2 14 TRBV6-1 CASTPTSGHNEQFF TGTGCCAGCACTCCGACTAGCGGGCACAATGAGCAGTTCTTC
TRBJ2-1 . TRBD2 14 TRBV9 CASSISGVYNEQFF TGTGCCAGCAGCATCAGCGGGGTATACAATGAGCAGTTCTTC
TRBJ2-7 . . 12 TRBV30 CALRGRAYEQYF TGTGCCTTACGGGGCCGTGCCTACGAGCAGTACTTC
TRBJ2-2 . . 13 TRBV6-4 CASSVGEAGELFF TGTGCCAGCAGTGTGGGAGAAGCCGGGGAGCTGTTTTTT
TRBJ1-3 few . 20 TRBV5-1 CASSLGFGGPELNSGNTIYF TGCGCCAGCAGCTTGGGATTCGGGGGCCCCGAACTTAACTCTGGAAACACCATATATTTT
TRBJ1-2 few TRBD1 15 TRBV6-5 CASSGISGTGESVTF TGTGCCAGCAGTGGAATTTCCGGGACAGGGGAATCGGTCACCTTC
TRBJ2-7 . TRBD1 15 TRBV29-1 CSMRLGTGASYEQYF TGCAGCATGCGACTCGGGACAGGTGCCTCCTACGAGCAGTACTTC
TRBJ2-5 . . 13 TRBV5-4 CASSPEAEETQYF TGTGCCAGCAGCCCGGAGGCGGAAGAGACCCAGTACTTC
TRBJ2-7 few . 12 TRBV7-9 CASVLGRAEQYF TGTGCCAGCGTCCTGGGGCGCGCCGAGCAGTACTTC
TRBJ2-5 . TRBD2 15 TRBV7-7 CASSYSGSMRETQYF TGTGCCAGCAGCTATAGCGGGAGTATGAGAGAGACCCAGTACTTC
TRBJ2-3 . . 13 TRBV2 CAIPGPNTDTQYF TGTGCCATCCCGGGACCGAACACAGATACGCAGTATTTT
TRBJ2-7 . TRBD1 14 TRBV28 CATETQTGGYEQYF TGTGCCACCGAAACCCAGACAGGGGGCTACGAGCAGTACTTC
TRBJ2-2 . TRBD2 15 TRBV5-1 CASSLLAEYTGELFF TGCGCCAGCAGCTTGCTAGCGGAGTACACCGGGGAGCTGTTTTTT
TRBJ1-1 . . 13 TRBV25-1 CASSGSSVSEAFF TGTGCCAGCAGTGGGTCATCAGTGTCAGAAGCTTTCTTT
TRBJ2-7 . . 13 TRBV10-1 CASSGGRTYEQYF TGCGCCAGCAGTGGGGGACGGACCTACGAGCAGTACTTC
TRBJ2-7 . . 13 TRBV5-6 CASSFLAEDEQYF TGTGCCAGCAGCTTTTTAGCGGAGGACGAGCAGTACTTC
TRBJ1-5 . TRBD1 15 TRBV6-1 CASSHGTGGLQPQHF TGTGCCAGCAGTCACGGGACAGGGGGCCTTCAGCCCCAGCATTTT
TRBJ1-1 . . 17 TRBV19 CASSAERGLKLNTEAFF TGTGCCAGTAGTGCCGAGCGGGGCTTGAAATTGAACACTGAAGCTTTCTTT
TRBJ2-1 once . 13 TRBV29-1 CSVKNSEGTGEFF TGCAGCGTAAAAAACAGCGAAGGGACTGGGGAGTTCTTC
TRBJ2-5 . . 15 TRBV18 CASSLAQGAMETQYF TGTGCCAGCTCACTGGCACAGGGTGCGATGGAGACCCAGTACTTC